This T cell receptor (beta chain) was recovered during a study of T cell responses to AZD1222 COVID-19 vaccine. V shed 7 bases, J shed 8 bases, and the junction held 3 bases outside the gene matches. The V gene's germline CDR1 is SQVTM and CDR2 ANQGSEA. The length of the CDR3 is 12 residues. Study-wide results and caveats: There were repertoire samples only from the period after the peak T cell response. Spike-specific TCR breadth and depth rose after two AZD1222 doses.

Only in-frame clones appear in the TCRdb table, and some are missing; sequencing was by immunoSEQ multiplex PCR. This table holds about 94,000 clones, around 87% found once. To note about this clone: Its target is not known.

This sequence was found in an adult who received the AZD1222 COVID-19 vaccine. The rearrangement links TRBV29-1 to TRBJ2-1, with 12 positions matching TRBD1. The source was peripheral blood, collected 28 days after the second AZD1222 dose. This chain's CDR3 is CSAGQGAYEQFF. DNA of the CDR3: TGCAGCGCGGGACAGGGGGCATATGAGCAGTTCTTC.